Sequencing of this T cell receptor (beta chain) was carried out in a study of blood T cell repertoires in COVID-19. About the study: Material from acute and convalescent COVID-19 was sourced from the United States, Italy and Spain. PBMCs, B-cell-depleted T cells, or T cells were the source of the cDNA or gDNA that made up the material.

In germline, CDR1 is SGHTA, CDR2 FQGTGA. V lost 3 bases, J lost 10 bases, and 6 bases stayed unmatched. This CDR3 has 14 residues. Participants were aged roughly 18 to 89 years from approximately 23 US areas. What the recovered Cohort 3 donors had was two negative PCRs, clearance, or symptom resolution. Generated by immunoSEQ multiplex PCR, the TCRdb table keeps only in-frame clones and is missing some. The sample includes more than 300,000 clones, around 92% of them seen just once. This clonotype originated in a woman aged 30 to 39 who had recovered from COVID-19. The chain uses TRBV7-3 and TRBJ1-6; 7 bases fit TRBD1. The sample was PBMCs or T cells enriched from blood (not recorded which). The CDR3 protein is CASSLTGPGSPLHF. The CDR3 DNA sequence: TGTGCCAGCAGCTTGACAGGGCCGGGCTCACCCCTCCACTTT.